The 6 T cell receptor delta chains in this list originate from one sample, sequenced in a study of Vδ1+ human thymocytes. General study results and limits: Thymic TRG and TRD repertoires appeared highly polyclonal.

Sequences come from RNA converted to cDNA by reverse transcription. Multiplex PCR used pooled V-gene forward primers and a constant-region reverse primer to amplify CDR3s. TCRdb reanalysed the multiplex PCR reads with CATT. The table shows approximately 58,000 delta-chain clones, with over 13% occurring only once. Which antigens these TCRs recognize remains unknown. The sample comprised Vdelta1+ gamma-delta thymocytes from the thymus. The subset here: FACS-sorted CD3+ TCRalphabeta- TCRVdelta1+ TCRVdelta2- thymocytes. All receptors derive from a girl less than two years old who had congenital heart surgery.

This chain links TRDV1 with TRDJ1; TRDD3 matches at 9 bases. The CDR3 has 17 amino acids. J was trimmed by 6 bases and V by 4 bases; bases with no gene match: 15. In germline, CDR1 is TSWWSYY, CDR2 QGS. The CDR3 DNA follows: TGTGCTCTTGGGGTCGATGTCCTCACTGGGGGACCTTATAAACTCATCTTT. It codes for CALGVDVLTGGPYKLIF.

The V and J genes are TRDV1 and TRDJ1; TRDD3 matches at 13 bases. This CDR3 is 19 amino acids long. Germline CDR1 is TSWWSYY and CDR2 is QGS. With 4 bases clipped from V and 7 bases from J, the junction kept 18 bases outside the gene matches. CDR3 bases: TGTGCTCTTGGGGCCTTCCTACGTAAGACTGGGGGATACGCGGGTAAACTCATCTTT. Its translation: CALGAFLRKTGGYAGKLIF.

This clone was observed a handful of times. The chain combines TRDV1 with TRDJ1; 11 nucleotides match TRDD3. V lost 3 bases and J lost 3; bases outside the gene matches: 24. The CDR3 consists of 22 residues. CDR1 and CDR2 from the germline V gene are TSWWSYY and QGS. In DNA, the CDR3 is TGTGCTCTTGGGGACCACCGTTCCAACGCCAAAGGTTGGGGGATACGGTCCGATAAACTCATCTTT. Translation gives CALGDHRSNAKGWGIRSDKLIF.

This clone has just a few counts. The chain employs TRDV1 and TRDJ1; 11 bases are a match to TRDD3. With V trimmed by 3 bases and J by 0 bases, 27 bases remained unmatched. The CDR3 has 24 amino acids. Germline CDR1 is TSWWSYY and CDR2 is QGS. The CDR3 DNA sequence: TGTGCTCTTGGGGAGGGAATCCTACGAGGGGCGTGGGGGATACGCGAGAGGTACACCGATAAACTCATCTTT. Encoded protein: CALGEGILRGAWGIRERYTDKLIF.

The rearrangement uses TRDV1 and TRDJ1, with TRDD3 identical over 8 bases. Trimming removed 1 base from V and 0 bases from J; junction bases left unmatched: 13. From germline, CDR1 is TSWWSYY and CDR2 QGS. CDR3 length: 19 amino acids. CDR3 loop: CALGERVRLLGVDTDKLIF. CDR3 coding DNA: TGTGCTCTTGGGGAACGTGTCCGCCTACTGGGGGTAGACACCGATAAACTCATCTTT.

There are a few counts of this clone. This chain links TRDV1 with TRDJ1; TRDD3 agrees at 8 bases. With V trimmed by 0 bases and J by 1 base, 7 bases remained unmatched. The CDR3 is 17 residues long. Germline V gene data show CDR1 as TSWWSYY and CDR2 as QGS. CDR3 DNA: TGTGCTCTTGGGGAACTAGAGGGGGGATATGGCACCGATAAACTCATCTTT. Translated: CALGELEGGYGTDKLIF.